The 16 T cell receptor beta chains given below trace back to one sample, sequenced in a study of blood T cell repertoires in COVID-19. Method: immunoSEQ multiplex PCR; TCRdb's copy keeps in-frame clones and lacks some. The sample has approximately 480,000 clones; roughly 87% are singletons. Sequencing used PBMCs or T cells enriched from blood (not recorded which). The receptors were sampled from a woman aged 18-29 years who had recovered from COVID-19.

The chain is built from TRBV30 and TRBJ1-1; 9 bases fit TRBD1. The CDR3 is 13 residues long. V lost 7 bases, J lost 8 bases, and 11 bases stayed unmatched. CDR1 GTSNPN and CDR2 SVGIG come from the germline V gene (reference sequence). For the CDR3, the DNA is TGTGCCTTGAACCCCTGGACAGGGGCAGAAGCTTTCTTT. Protein: CALNPWTGAEAFF.

CDR3 loop: CASSVSVGNTIYF. CDR3 sequence (DNA): TGTGCCAGCAGCGTATCCGTTGGAAACACCATATATTTT. The chain links TRBV9 to TRBJ1-3; D is unresolved. V was shortened by 1 base and J by 3 bases, with 5 bases between the two germline ends. The CDR3 covers 13 residues. Germline V gene sequence: CDR1 SGDLS, CDR2 YYNGEE.

This clone was seen a handful of times. V is TRBV7-2 and J is TRBJ1-1; D is ambiguous. The CDR3 totals 14 residues. Germline CDR1 SGHTA, CDR2 FQGNSA. Trimming took 5 bases from V and 5 from J, leaving 15 bases between them. CDR3 nucleotide sequence: TGTGCCAGCAGCCCGGTTACCTCGGGTACTGAAGCTTTCTTT. The encoded protein is CASSPVTSGTEAFF.

The gene calls are TRBV20-1 and TRBJ2-5, with unresolved D. CDR3 length equals 11 residues. V dropped 5 bases and J dropped 5 bases, with 9 bases sitting between them. CDR1 and CDR2 (germline): DFQATT, SNEGSKA (reference sequence). The DNA of the CDR3 is TGCAGTGCTTTACAAATGGAGACCCAGTACTTC. It translates to CSALQMETQYF.

The chain is built from TRBV5-6 and TRBJ2-2; TRBD2 matches 9 bases. Looked up from germline, CDR1 is SGHDT and CDR2 is YYEEEE. The CDR3 extends over 15 amino acids. V gave up 4 bases and J gave up 3 bases; unmatched junction bases: 4. Here the CDR3 DNA reads TGTGCCAGCAGCGTGACTAGCGGTGACACCGGGGAGCTGTTTTTT. This gives the protein CASSVTSGDTGELFF.

This clone was seen more than once but under ten times. The chain couples TRBV2 to TRBJ2-3, with D uncertain. Germline values: CDR1 SNHLY, CDR2 FYNNEI. The CDR3 contains 10 residues. V lost 4 bases and J 8 bases, leaving 4 bases between the germline ends. The CDR3 DNA is TGTGCCAGCAGTGTCGGTACGCAGTATTTT. Translation: CASSVGTQYF.

V is TRBV27 and J is TRBJ1-4; 8 nucleotides agree with TRBD1. The V and J ends lost 6 bases and 8 bases, in that order; junction bases with no gene match: 8. CDR3 size: 14 residues. Germline V gene sequence: CDR1 MNHEY, CDR2 SMNVEV (reference sequence). In DNA form, the CDR3 reads TGTGCCAGCAGGTCAGGGGGCGCTGGAGAAAAACTGTTTTTT. Translating gives CASRSGGAGEKLFF.

CDR3 amino acids: CASGPPPGETQYF. In nucleotides, the CDR3 is TGTGCCAGCGGCCCGCCCCCCGGGGAGACCCAGTACTTC. The chain uses TRBV6-5 and TRBJ2-5; D remains ambiguous. The germline V gene has CDR1 MNHEY and CDR2 SVGAGI. There are 13 residues in the CDR3. Trimming shortened V by 8 bases and J by 5 bases, and 15 bases separated the two germline ends.

In DNA form, the CDR3 reads TGTGCCAGCAGTGGGTACATCAACACCGGGGAGCTGTTTTTT. As protein: CASSGYINTGELFF. V usage is TRBV2 and J usage is TRBJ2-2, with D uncertain. The germline V gene has CDR1 SNHLY and CDR2 FYNNEI. Trimming removed 4 bases from V and 2 bases from J, with 8 bases in between. CDR3 length: 14 residues.

The V gene is TRBV10-3, the J gene TRBJ1-2; 7 bases fit TRBD1. V was pared by 0 bases and J by 4 bases, with 5 bases of the junction left unmatched. The CDR3 runs 15 residues. The V gene's germline CDR1 is ENHRY and CDR2 SYGVKD. As DNA, the CDR3 is TGTGCCATCAGTGAGTCCGAGGGACAGTTCTATGGCTACACCTTC. Its translation is CAISESEGQFYGYTF.

This clone is a singleton in its sample. This chain links TRBV5-1 with TRBJ2-3; D not resolved. The CDR3 consists of 14 residues. Trimming removed 0 bases at V and 3 bases at J, with 8 bases between. The germline CDR1 and CDR2 sequences are SGHRS and YFSETQ. CDR3 amino acids: CASSLGMRTDTQYF. The CDR3, as DNA: TGCGCCAGCAGCTTGGGGATGAGGACAGATACGCAGTATTTT. Full variable domain (missing parts from reference TRBV5-1 and TRBJ2-3): KAGVTQTPRYLIKTRGQQVTLSCSPISGHRSVSWYQQTPGQGLQFLFEYFSETQRNKGNFPGRFSGRQFSNSRSEMNVSTLELGDSALYLCASSLGMRTDTQYFGPGTRLTVL.

V usage is TRBV12-5 and J usage is TRBJ1-3; 11 bases align to TRBD1. The CDR3 loop spans 18 amino acids. Germline V gene lookup returns CDR1 LGHNT and CDR2 FRNRAP. Losses at the gene ends were 5 bases for V and 2 bases for J; bases not matched to a gene: 11. The CDR3 bases are TGTGCTAGTGGTGCCGGGACAGGGGGATCTGGAGCTGGAAACACCATATATTTT. This translates into CASGAGTGGSGAGNTIYF.

V and J are TRBV19 and TRBJ1-5, with TRBD1 matching over 7 bases. The CDR3 contains 13 residues. Germline-derived CDR1 and CDR2 are LNHDA and SQIVND (reference sequence). The V segment lost 10 bases and the J segment 2 bases; nucleotides outside the gene matches: 5. The CDR3 loop reads CATGGRGNQPQHF. The CDR3 coding sequence is TGTGCCACAGGGGGTCGTGGCAATCAGCCCCAGCATTTT.

Note on this clone: Other DNA variants within this sample encode the same CDR3. V and J are TRBV6-5 and TRBJ1-1; 7 bases are shared with TRBD1. The CDR3 contains 13 residues. In germline, CDR1 is MNHEY, CDR2 SVGAGI. V lost 6 bases, J lost 3 bases, and 4 bases stayed unmatched. CDR3 amino acids: CASRRTGDTEAFF. The CDR3 DNA sequence: TGTGCCAGCAGGCGAACAGGGGACACTGAAGCTTTCTTT.

This chain joins TRBV11-2 and TRBJ1-2, with D unclear. The germline CDR1 and CDR2 sequences are SGHAT and FQNNGV. Trimming took 5 bases from V and 8 from J, leaving 15 bases between them. CDR3 size: 13 residues. The CDR3 region has the DNA TGTGCCAGCAGCACGACCTCGACTATCGGCTACACCTTC. As protein: CASSTTSTIGYTF.

The chain couples TRBV5-1 to TRBJ2-2, with D possibly matching TRBD1 (5 bases). The germline CDR1 and CDR2 sequences are SGHRS and YFSETQ. This CDR3 region has 15 residues. V was clipped by 4 bases and J by 8 bases, with 18 bases between them. The CDR3 region is CASSQDNRRLGELFF. CDR3 nucleotides: TGCGCCAGCAGCCAGGACAATCGACGTTTAGGGGAGCTGTTTTTT.